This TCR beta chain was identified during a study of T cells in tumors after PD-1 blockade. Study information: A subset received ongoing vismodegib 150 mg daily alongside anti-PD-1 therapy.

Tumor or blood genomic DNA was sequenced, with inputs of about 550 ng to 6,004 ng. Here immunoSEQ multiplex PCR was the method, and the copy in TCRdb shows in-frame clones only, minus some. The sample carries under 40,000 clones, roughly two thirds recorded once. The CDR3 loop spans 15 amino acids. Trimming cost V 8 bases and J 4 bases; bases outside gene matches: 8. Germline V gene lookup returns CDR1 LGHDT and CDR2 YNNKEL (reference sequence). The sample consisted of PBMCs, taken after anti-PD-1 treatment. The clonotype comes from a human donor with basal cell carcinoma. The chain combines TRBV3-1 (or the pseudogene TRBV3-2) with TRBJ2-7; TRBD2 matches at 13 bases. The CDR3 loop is CASALAGGPIYEQYF. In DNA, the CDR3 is TGTGCCAGCGCACTAGCGGGGGGGCCTATATACGAGCAGTACTTC.